One and the same sample provided the 8 T cell receptor beta chains below, sequenced in a study of T-cell reconstitution after alpha-beta-depleted transplantation in children. It was with unique molecular identifiers that the TCRbeta library was prepared. TCRdb used MiXCR to reprocess the PCR reads, holding one entry per CDR3 protein. The repertoire holds nearly 350,000 distinct CDR3 sequences, with roughly 15% as singletons. The source material was PBMCs, mostly from graft donor cells, sampled 360 days after TCRalphabeta/CD19-depleted stem cell transplant. These receptors originate from a male patient between 2 and 10 years old who had a stem cell transplant for acute lymphoblastic leukemia, so the T cells may come from the graft donor.

This clonotype showed up many times. V usage is TRBV19 and J usage is TRBJ2-7; 7 bases agree with TRBD1. J gave up 1 base and V 8 bases, and 5 bases lay outside the gene matches. This CDR3 region has 13 residues. Germline CDR1 LNHDA, CDR2 SQIVND (reference sequence). As DNA, the CDR3 is TGTGCCAGTTCCAGGGGGTTTTCCTACGAGCAGTACTTC. Its translation is CASSRGFSYEQYF.

This chain connects TRBV5-1 to TRBJ2-2; possibly TRBD2 for D (5 bases). V gave up 0 bases and J gave up 7 bases, with 7 bases separating them. The V gene's germline CDR1 is SGHRS and CDR2 YFSETQ. This CDR3 comprises 13 residues. The CDR3 spells CASSLATSGELFF. The DNA for the CDR3 is TGCGCCAGCAGCTTGGCCACTAGCGGGGAGCTGTTTTTT.

The V call is TRBV14, the J call TRBJ2-3; 7 nucleotides match TRBD2. J lost 9 bases, V lost 3 bases, and 15 bases had no gene match. CDR1 and CDR2 from the germline V gene are SGHDN and FVKESK. The CDR3 runs to 16 residues. The CDR3 region has the DNA TGTGCCAGCAGCCAGTTCCCAGGGACTATCAAGGGGACGCAGTATTTT. Amino acids: CASSQFPGTIKGTQYF.

The chain employs TRBV19 and TRBJ2-1; 10 bases match TRBD2. The trim removed 7 bases at V and 8 bases at J, leaving 8 bases unmatched. The germline V gene encodes CDR1 LNHDA and CDR2 SQIVND (reference sequence). The CDR3 loop spans 14 amino acids. CDR3 residues: CASKRLAGDYEQFF. The CDR3 DNA is TGTGCCAGTAAAAGGCTAGCGGGAGATTATGAGCAGTTCTTC.

Only a few counts were recorded for this clonotype. One end of the junction is discordant with germline, which a read error may explain. The chain has TRBV20-1 and TRBJ2-3; no reliable D call. The CDR3 loop spans 11 amino acids. CDR1 and CDR2 from the germline V gene are DFQATT and SNEGSKA (reference sequence). The CDR3 DNA reads as TGCAGTGCTGGAGACCCGGATACGCAGTATTTT. As protein: CSAGDPDTQYF.

The chain is built from TRBV12-3 or TRBV12-4 and TRBJ1-2; 9 nucleotides agree with TRBD1. CDR3 length equals 15 residues. The V and J ends lost 6 bases and 8 bases, in that order; junction bases with no gene match: 13. CDR3 DNA: TGTGCCAGCAGAGCACGACGACAGGGGGTGAGCGGCTACACCTTC. It yields the protein CASRARRQGVSGYTF.

A word on this clonotype: Relative to the germline gene, one junction end is altered; a read error may explain this. The rearrangement joins TRBV5-1 to TRBJ2-1, with D perhaps TRBD2 (7 bases). The CDR3 is 15 residues long. Germline V CDR1 and CDR2: SGHRS, YFSETQ. The CDR3 protein is CASSLAGFAGGQLVF. The CDR3 region has the DNA TGCGCCAGCAGCTTGGCGGGCTTTGCCGGGGGGCAGTTGGTCTTC.

The V and J genes are TRBV20-1 and TRBJ2-1; the match to TRBD2 covers 10 bases. V shed 0 bases, J shed 1 base, and the junction held 27 bases outside the gene matches. Germline V gene lookup returns CDR1 DFQATT and CDR2 SNEGSKA (reference sequence). CDR3 size: 24 residues. CDR3 loop: CSARDLGSGEERAGGFRSYNEQFF. The CDR3 DNA follows: TGCAGTGCTAGAGATCTCGGGTCAGGGGAGGAAAGAGCGGGAGGGTTCAGGTCCTACAATGAGCAGTTCTTC.